The clone carrying this T cell receptor beta chain was recorded at least ten times. The data derive from a study of human T cells and chemical hapten exposure. The library gave individual cDNA molecules unique molecular identifiers. A single record per CDR3 protein comes from TCRdb applying MiXCR to the reads. The sample gives about 120,000 distinct CDR3 sequences, over 7% of which show up once; around 1.5% is in the top ten. V lost 3 bases and J lost 3, with 8 bases in between. This CDR3 contains 13 residues. In germline, CDR1 is KGHSH, CDR2 LQKENI. The authors' total RNA extraction used unfractionated whole blood.

This clonotype was obtained from a human donor in good health. Some clones in this sample may be carry-over from other donors' samples. Specimen: whole blood. This chain connects TRBV18 to TRBJ1-1, with a tentative D call TRBD1 (5 bases). The CDR3 here is CASSPMGDTEAFF. The DNA of the CDR3 is TGTGCCAGCTCACCTATGGGGGACACTGAAGCTTTCTTT.